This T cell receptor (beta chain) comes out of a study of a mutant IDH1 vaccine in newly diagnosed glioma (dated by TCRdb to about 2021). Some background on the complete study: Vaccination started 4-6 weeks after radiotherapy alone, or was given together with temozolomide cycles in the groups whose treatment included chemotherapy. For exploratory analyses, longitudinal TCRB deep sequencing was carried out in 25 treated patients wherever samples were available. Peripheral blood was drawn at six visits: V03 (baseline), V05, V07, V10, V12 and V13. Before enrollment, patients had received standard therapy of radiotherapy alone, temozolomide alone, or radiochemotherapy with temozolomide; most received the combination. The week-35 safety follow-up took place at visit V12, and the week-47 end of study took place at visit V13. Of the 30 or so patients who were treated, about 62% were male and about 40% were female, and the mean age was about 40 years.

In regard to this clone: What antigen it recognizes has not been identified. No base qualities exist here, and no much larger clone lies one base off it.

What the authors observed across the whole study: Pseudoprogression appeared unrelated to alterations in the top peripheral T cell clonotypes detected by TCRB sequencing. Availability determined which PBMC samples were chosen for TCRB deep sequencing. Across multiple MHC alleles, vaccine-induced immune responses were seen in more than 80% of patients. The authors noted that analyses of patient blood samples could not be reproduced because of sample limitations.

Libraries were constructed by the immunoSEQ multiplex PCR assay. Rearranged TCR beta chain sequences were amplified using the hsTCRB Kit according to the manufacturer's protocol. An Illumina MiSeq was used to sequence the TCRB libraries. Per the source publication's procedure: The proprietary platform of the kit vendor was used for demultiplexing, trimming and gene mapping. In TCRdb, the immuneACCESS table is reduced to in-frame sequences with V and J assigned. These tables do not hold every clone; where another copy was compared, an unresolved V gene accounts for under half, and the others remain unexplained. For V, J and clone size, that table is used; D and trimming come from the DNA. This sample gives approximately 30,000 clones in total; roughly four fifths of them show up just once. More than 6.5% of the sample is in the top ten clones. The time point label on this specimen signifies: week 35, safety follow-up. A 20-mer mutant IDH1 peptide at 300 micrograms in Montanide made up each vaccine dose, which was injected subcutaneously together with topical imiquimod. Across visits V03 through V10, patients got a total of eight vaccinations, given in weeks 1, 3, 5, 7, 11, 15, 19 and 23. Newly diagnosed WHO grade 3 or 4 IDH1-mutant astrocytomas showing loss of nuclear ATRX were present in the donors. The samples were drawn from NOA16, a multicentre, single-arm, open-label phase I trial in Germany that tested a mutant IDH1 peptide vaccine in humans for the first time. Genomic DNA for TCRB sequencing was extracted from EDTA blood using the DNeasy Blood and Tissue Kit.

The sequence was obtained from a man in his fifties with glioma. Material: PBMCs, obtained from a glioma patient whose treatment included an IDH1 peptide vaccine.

The CDR3 is CASSVSGVNEKLFF. The DNA sequence follows: TGTGCCAGCAGCGTATCAGGGGTTAATGAAAAACTGTTTTTT. The chain couples TRBV9 to TRBJ1-4; a tentative D call is TRBD1 (6 bases match). As encoded in the germline V gene, CDR1 is SGDLS while CDR2 is YYNGEE. Trimming costs V 1 base and J 4 bases, and their ends lie 8 bases apart. From cysteine to phenylalanine, the CDR3 is 14 amino acids long. This entry keeps only the CDR3 DNA: 42 bases, framed from base 1.